Below are 10 T cell receptor beta chains sequenced from a single sample in a study of siplizumab effects on memory and regulatory T cells. Using immunoSEQ multiplex PCR, the repertoire was profiled, and TCRdb retains in-frame clones only, with some absent. Here the sample spans some 100,000 clones, roughly 93% being singletons. The source material was CD8+ T cells sorted from blood. The receptor source for this set is a human donor in good health.

This clone was seen once. Relative to the germline gene, one junction end is altered; a read error may explain this. This chain connects TRBV14 to TRBJ1-2, with D perhaps matching TRBD1 (6 bases). Germline V gene sequence: CDR1 SGHDN, CDR2 FVKESK. This CDR3 has 15 amino acids. The CDR3 coding sequence is TGTGCCAGCAGCCAAGATGCAGGGGTCGTCTATGGCTACACTTTC. This sequence encodes CASSQDAGVVYGYTF.

This chain uses TRBV5-1 with TRBJ2-4; perhaps TRBD2 as D (5 bases). This CDR3 contains 14 residues. V was trimmed by 0 bases and J by 9 bases, leaving 13 bases between them. In germline, CDR1 is SGHRS, CDR2 YFSETQ. CDR3 sequence reads: CASSLAGGAGIQYF. In DNA, the CDR3 is TGCGCCAGCAGCTTGGCCGGAGGTGCTGGCATTCAGTACTTC.

This chain links TRBV7-9 with TRBJ2-7; D gene ambiguous. Germline V gives CDR1 SEHNR, CDR2 FQNEAQ (reference sequence). Trimming left V 0 bases short and J 1 base short, with 4 bases between. This CDR3 region has 13 residues. CDR3 DNA: TGTGCCAGCAGCTTAGCGGAGTCCTACGAGCAGTACTTC. Translating it yields CASSLAESYEQYF.

V and J are TRBV11-2 and TRBJ1-1; 8 bases match TRBD1. CDR1 is SGHAT and CDR2 is FQNNGV in the germline V gene. With 5 bases clipped from V and 4 bases from J, the junction kept 6 bases outside the gene matches. The CDR3 is 14 residues long. DNA of the CDR3: TGTGCCAGCAGCAGACAGGGGACAGCCACTGAAGCTTTCTTT. Translation gives CASSRQGTATEAFF.

This clone came up once. This sequence joins TRBV7-9 and TRBJ1-5; perhaps TRBD1 as D (5 bases). Trimming stripped 5 bases from V and 1 base from J, with 9 bases between. The CDR3 has 14 amino acids. Germline-derived CDR1 and CDR2 are SEHNR and FQNEAQ (reference sequence). CDR3 sequence: CASSDGGSNQPQHF. For the CDR3, the DNA is TGTGCCAGCAGCGACGGGGGAAGCAATCAGCCCCAGCATTTT. The complete variable domain, with remaining parts taken from reference TRBV7-9 and TRBJ1-5, reads DTGVSQNPRHKITKRGQNVTFRCDPISEHNRLYWYRQTLGQGPEFLTYFQNEAQLEKSRLLSDRFSAERPKGSFSTLEIQRTEQGDSAMYLCASSDGGSNQPQHFGDGTRLSIL.

The J gene is TRBJ2-7, the V gene TRBV2; 8 nucleotides align to TRBD1. Germline V gene data show CDR1 as SNHLY and CDR2 as FYNNEI. CDR3 length equals 13 residues. V trimming: 6 bases; J trimming: 2 bases; junction bases outside the gene matches: 3. The CDR3 DNA follows: TGTGCCAGCAGGGAGACAGGGGCCTACGAGCAGTACTTC. Its translation: CASRETGAYEQYF.

The chain carries TRBV5-6 and TRBJ1-2, with no clear D. The V gene lost 0 bases and the J gene lost 4 bases, with 13 bases spanning the gap. Looked up from germline, CDR1 is SGHDT and CDR2 is YYEEEE. CDR3 length: 15 residues. In DNA, the CDR3 is TGTGCCAGCAGCTTGGCCCTAGCAGAAATCTATGGCTACACCTTC. Protein sequence: CASSLALAEIYGYTF.

In this sample, this clone turned up once. CDR3 residues: CASSYYKGGGETQYF. The DNA for the CDR3 is TGTGCCAGCAGCTACTACAAAGGGGGGGGAGAGACCCAGTACTTC. V gene TRBV11-3 combines with J gene TRBJ2-5; TRBD2 is a possible D gene (7 bases). The length of the CDR3 is 15 residues. Trimming took off 4 bases at V and 4 bases at J, with 16 bases between the two ends. The germline V gene encodes CDR1 SGHNT and CDR2 YENEEA.

This chain uses TRBV27 with TRBJ1-5, with D maybe TRBD1 (5 bases). With 5 bases removed from V and 1 base from J, the gap between germline ends came to 6 bases. This CDR3 is 13 amino acids long. Germline values: CDR1 MNHEY, CDR2 SMNVEV (reference sequence). The CDR3 is CASSQGSNQPQHF. The CDR3 DNA reads TGTGCCAGCAGTCAGGGAAGCAATCAGCCCCAGCATTTT.

The chain links TRBV5-1 to TRBJ2-1; 15 positions match TRBD2. This CDR3 contains 17 residues. J lost 4 bases, V lost 4 bases, and 6 bases had no gene match. Germline V gene sequence: CDR1 SGHRS, CDR2 YFSETQ. The CDR3 loop reads CASSDGTSGGYYNEQFF. The CDR3 region has the DNA TGCGCCAGCAGCGACGGGACTAGCGGGGGGTATTACAATGAGCAGTTCTTC.